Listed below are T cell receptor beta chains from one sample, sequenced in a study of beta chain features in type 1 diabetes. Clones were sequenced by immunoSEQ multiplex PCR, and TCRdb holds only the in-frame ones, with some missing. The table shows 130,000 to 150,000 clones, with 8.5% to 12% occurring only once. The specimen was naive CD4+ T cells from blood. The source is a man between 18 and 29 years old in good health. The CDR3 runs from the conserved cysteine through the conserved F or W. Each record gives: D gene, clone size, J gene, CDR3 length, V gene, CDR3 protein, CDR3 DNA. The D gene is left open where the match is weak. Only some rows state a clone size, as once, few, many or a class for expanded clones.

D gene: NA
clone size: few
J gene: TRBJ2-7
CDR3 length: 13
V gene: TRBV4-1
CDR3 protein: CASSQDLSYEQYF
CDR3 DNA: TGCGCCAGCAGCCAAGATCTTAGCTACGAGCAGTACTTC

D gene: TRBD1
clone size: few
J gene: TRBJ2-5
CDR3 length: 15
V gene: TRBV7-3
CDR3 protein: CASSFRDRGLETQYF
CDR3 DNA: TGTGCCAGCAGCTTCCGGGACAGGGGGCTGGAGACCCAGTACTTC

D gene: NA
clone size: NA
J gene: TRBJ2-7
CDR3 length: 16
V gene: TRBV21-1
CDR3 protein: CASSTGQGKGVYEQYF
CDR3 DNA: TGTGCCAGCAGCACAGGACAGGGGAAAGGTGTGTACGAGCAGTACTTC

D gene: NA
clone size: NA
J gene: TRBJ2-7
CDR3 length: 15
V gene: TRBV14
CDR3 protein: CATSRRQTYSYEQYF
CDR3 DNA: TGTGCCACCAGTAGACGACAGACCTATTCCTACGAGCAGTACTTC

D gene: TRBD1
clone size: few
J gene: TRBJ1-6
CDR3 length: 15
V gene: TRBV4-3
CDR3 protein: CASSPWDRGQSPLHF
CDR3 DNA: TGCGCCAGCAGCCCTTGGGACAGGGGGCAGTCACCCCTCCACTTT

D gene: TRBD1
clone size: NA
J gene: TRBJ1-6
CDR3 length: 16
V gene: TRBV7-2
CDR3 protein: CASSPKSGQGSSPLHF
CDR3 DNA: TGTGCCAGCAGCCCAAAATCGGGACAGGGTAGTTCACCCCTCCACTTT

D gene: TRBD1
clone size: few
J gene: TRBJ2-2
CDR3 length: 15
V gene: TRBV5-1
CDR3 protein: CASSPQGALAGELFF
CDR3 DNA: TGCGCCAGCAGCCCGCAGGGGGCACTCGCCGGGGAGCTGTTTTTT

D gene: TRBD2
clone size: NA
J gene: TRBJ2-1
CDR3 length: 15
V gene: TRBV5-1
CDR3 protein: CASSLSGGSYNEQFF
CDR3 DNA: TGCGCCAGCAGCTTGTCGGGGGGGTCCTACAATGAGCAGTTCTTC

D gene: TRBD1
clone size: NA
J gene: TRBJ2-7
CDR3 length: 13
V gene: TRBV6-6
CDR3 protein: CASSSQTGFEQYF
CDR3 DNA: TGTGCCAGCAGTTCTCAGACAGGGTTCGAGCAGTACTTC

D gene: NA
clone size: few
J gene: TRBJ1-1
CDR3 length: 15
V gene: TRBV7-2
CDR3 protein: CASSLANRVNTEAFF
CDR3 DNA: TGTGCCAGCAGCTTAGCAAACAGAGTTAACACTGAAGCTTTCTTT

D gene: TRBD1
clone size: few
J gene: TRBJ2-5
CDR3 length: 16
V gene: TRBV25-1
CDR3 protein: CASSENRGSLGETQYF
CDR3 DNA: TGTGCCAGCAGTGAGAACAGGGGAAGTTTGGGAGAGACCCAGTACTTC

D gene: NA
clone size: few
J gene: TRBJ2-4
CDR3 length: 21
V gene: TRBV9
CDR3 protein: CASSNLGEDRALGLAKNIQYF
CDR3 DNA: TGTGCCAGCAGCAATCTCGGGGAGGACCGGGCCCTCGGCCTGGCCAAAAACATTCAGTACTTC

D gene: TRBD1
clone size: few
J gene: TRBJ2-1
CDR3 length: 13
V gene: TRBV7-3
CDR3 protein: CASSLLQGNEQFF
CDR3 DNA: TGTGCCAGCAGCTTATTACAGGGGAATGAGCAGTTCTTC

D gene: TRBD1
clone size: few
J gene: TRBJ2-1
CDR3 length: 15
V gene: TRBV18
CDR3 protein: CASSPGTVFYNEQFF
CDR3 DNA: TGTGCCAGCTCACCGGGGACAGTTTTCTACAATGAGCAGTTCTTC

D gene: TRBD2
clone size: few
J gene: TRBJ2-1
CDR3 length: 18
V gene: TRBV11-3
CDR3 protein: CASSLGQTSASAYNEQFF
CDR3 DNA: TGTGCCAGCAGCTTAGGGCAAACTAGCGCGAGCGCCTACAATGAGCAGTTCTTC

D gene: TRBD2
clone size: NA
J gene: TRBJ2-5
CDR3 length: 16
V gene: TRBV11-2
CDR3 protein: CASSPRLAGGGETQYF
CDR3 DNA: TGTGCCAGCAGCCCCCGACTAGCGGGGGGCGGGGAGACCCAGTACTTC

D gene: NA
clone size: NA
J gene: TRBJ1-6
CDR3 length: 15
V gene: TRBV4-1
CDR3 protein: CASSQAPGLDSPLHF
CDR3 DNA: TGCGCCAGCAGCCAAGCTCCCGGGTTGGATTCGCCCCTCCACTTT

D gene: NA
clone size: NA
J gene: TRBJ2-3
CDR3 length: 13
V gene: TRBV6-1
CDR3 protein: CATRFGGADTQYF
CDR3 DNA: TGTGCCACCCGATTCGGCGGCGCGGATACGCAGTATTTT

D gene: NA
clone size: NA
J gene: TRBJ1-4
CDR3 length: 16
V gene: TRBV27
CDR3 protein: CASSFLQGGLYKKLFF
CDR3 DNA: TGTGCCAGCAGTTTCTTACAGGGTGGGCTCTATAAGAAACTGTTTTTT

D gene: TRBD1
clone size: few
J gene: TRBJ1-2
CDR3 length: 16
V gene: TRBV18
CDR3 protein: CASSPRDRGLDYGYTF
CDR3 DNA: TGTGCCAGCTCACCCCGGGACAGGGGGCTAGACTATGGCTACACCTTC

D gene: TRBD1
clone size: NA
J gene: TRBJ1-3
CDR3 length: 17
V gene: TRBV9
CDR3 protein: CASSVAPTGMSGNTIYF
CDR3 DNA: TGTGCCAGCAGCGTAGCCCCGACAGGGATGTCTGGAAACACCATATATTTT

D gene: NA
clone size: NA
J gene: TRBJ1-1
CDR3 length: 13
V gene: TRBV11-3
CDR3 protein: CASSTTRNTEAFF
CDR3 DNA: TGTGCCAGCAGCACGACAAGGAACACTGAAGCTTTCTTT

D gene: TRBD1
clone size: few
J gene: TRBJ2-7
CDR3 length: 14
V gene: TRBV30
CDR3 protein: CAWSQETGGNEQYF
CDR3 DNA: TGTGCCTGGAGTCAGGAGACAGGGGGCAACGAGCAGTACTTC

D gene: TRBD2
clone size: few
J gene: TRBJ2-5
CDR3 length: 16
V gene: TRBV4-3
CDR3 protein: CASSQGATSGKETQYF
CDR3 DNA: TGCGCCAGCAGCCAAGGGGCGACTAGCGGAAAAGAGACCCAGTACTTC

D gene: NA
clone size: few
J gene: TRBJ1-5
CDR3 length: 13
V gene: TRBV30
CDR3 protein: CACNRGSNQPQHF
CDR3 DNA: TGTGCCTGTAACCGGGGGAGCAATCAGCCCCAGCATTTT

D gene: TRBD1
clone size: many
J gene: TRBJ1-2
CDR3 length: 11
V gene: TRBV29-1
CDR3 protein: CSVAGGYGYTF
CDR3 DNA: TGCAGCGTTGCAGGGGGCTATGGCTACACCTTC

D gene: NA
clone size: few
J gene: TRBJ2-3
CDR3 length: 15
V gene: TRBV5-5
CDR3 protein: CASSAGPASTDTQYF
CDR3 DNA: TGTGCCAGCAGCGCGGGACCCGCTAGCACAGATACGCAGTATTTT

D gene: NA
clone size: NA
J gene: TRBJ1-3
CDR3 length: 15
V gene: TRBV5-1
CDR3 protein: CASSLTTAPGNTIYF
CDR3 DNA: TGCGCCAGCAGCTTGACGACAGCTCCTGGAAACACCATATATTTT

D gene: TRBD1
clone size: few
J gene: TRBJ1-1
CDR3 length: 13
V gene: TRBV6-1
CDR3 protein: CASTTTGEILAFF
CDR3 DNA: TGTGCCAGCACTACGACAGGGGAAATATTGGCTTTCTTT

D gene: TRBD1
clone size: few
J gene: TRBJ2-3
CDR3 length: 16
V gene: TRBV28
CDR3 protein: CASSIQGPVSTDTQYF
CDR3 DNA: TGTGCCAGCAGTATACAGGGGCCCGTTAGCACAGATACGCAGTATTTT

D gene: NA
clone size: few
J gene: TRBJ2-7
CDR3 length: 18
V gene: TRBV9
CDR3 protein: CASSRGPIGGQSSYEQYF
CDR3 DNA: TGTGCCAGCAGCAGAGGACCTATCGGGGGGCAGAGCTCCTACGAGCAGTACTTC

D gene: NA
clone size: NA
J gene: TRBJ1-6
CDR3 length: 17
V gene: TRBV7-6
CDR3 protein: CASLLPLWAGDNSPLHF
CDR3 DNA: TGTGCCAGCCTACTACCCCTGTGGGCAGGGGACAATTCACCCCTCCACTTT